The 21 T cell receptor beta chains given below trace back to one sample, sequenced in a study of T cell clonality in common variable immunodeficiency. The protocol was immunoSEQ multiplex PCR, while the TCRdb copy is restricted to in-frame clones and leaves out a portion. The specimen has about 81,000 clones, none found just once. Material for sequencing was peripheral blood mononuclear cells. The receptors come from a person between 18 and 75 years old in good health.

This clone was observed at least ten times. With the read ending 3 residues before the CDR3 end, the germline J gene is used to fill in that end. The J gene is TRBJ2-1, the V gene TRBV7-6; tentative D call: TRBD1 (6 bases). The CDR3 is made up of 16 amino acids. V dropped 1 base and J dropped 5 bases, with 15 bases sitting between them. The germline V gene encodes CDR1 SGHVS and CDR2 FNYEAQ. The CDR3 sequence: CASSLGGRLRDNEQFF. The CDR3 bases that were read are TGTGCCAGCAGCTTAGGGGGGCGACTCCGGGACAATGAG.

The table lists this clone with many counts. The missing CDR3 end, 3 residues past where the read stops, is filled in from the germline J gene. This rearrangement joins TRBV6-4 to TRBJ2-1; 8 bases fit TRBD1. The J segment lost 9 bases and the V segment lost 4 bases, leaving 8 bases of the junction unmatched. This CDR3 region has 14 residues. Germline assignment: CDR1 MRHNA and CDR2 SNTAGT. The sequenced part of the CDR3 DNA is TGTGCCAGCAGTGTTAGGACAGGGTCGGCTGAG. It encodes CASSVRTGSAE. The entire CDR3 protein is CASSVRTGSAEQFF.

This clone was observed many times. The observed sequence ends 3 residues before the CDR3 terminus, with the missing tail filled in from the germline J gene. The chain is built from TRBV12-3 or TRBV12-4 and TRBJ2-5; TRBD2 matches at 12 bases. The CDR3 runs 16 residues. V was clipped by 5 bases and J by 4 bases; unmatched bases: 8. The CDR3 loop is CASSPLTSGRGETQYF. The covered CDR3 bases are TGTGCCAGCAGTCCGCTGACTAGCGGGAGAGGAGAGACC.

This clone came up many times. Mismatch with germline at one junction end may stem from a read error. Read sequence stops 3 residues before the CDR3 end, and the germline J gene provides the missing end. The rearrangement joins TRBV2 to TRBJ2-7; the D gene is possibly TRBD2 (6 bases). Germline V gene data show CDR1 as SNHLY and CDR2 as FYNNEI. The CDR3 covers 14 residues. Incomplete CDR3 DNA: TGTGCCAGCCACTTGGGCGGGATCTCCCACGAG. This encodes CASHLGGISHE. The full CDR3 protein is CASHLGGISHEQYF.

This clone was counted many times. The read is 3 residues too short to cover the CDR3 end, so that end is filled in from the germline J gene. The chain is built from TRBV10-3 and TRBJ2-5; 8 nucleotides align to TRBD1. The CDR3 length is 14 residues. Unmatched junction bases numbered 2, after V lost 0 bases and J lost 5 bases. The germline CDR1 and CDR2 sequences are ENHRY and SYGVKD. The sequenced part of the CDR3 DNA is TGTGCCATCAGTGAGTCGGACAGGGTGGAGACC. Translation: CAISESDRVET. The whole CDR3 protein is CAISESDRVETQYF.

This clone was seen repeatedly, ten times or more. The CDR3 end falls 3 residues outside the read, so it is completed with the germline J gene. This same CDR3 is encoded by further DNA sequences in the sample. The chain combines TRBV5-1 with TRBJ2-1; TRBD2 might be the D (5 bases). Germline assignment: CDR1 SGHRS and CDR2 YFSETQ. The CDR3 runs 14 residues. The V gene lost 0 bases and the J gene lost 7 bases, with 11 bases spanning the gap. The chain's CDR3 is CASSLGQRTNEQFF. CDR3 DNA (partial): TGCGCCAGCAGCTTGGGCCAGCGGACGAATGAG.

This clone showed up many times. The CDR3 goes on 3 residues after the read ends, and that part is filled in from the germline J gene. The rearrangement joins TRBV20-1 to TRBJ2-3, with D possibly matching TRBD2 (6 bases). Germline loops: CDR1 DFQATT, CDR2 SNEGSKA (reference sequence). Trimming cost V 7 bases and J 2 bases, with 13 bases left between them. This CDR3 has 13 residues. Incomplete CDR3 DNA: TGCAGTGGTGCAGGGACTGTCACAGATACG. Its protein is CSGAGTVTDT. The entire CDR3 sequence reads CSGAGTVTDTQYF.

In its sample, this clone was seen many times. CDR3 sequence reads: CASSSVGPLEQYF. The CDR3 DNA, read in part, is TGTGCCAGCAGCTCTGTGGGCCCCCTCGAG. The J gene is TRBJ2-7, the V gene TRBV27; no reliable D call. The read is 3 residues too short to cover the CDR3 end, so that end is filled in from the germline J gene. V was clipped by 6 bases and J by 6 bases, with 15 bases between them. Germline CDR1 is MNHEY and CDR2 is SMNVEV (reference sequence). This CDR3 is 13 amino acids long.

This clone was recorded at least ten times. Sequencing ends 3 residues short of the CDR3 end; the germline J gene provides the rest. The J gene is TRBJ2-5, the V gene TRBV7-3, with 15 nucleotides matching TRBD2. Per germline, CDR1 SGHTA and CDR2 FQGTGA. The CDR3 covers 18 residues. Trimming took 2 bases from V and 4 from J; bases not matched to a gene: 8. The CDR3: CASSLLAPGLAGGETQYF. The covered CDR3 bases are TGTGCCAGCAGCTTACTGGCACCGGGACTAGCGGGAGGAGAGACC.

This clone occurred many times. The CDR3 end falls 3 residues outside the read, so it is completed with the germline J gene. The rearrangement joins TRBV4-1 to TRBJ2-5; D is possibly TRBD1 (6 bases). The length of the CDR3 is 17 residues. Germline lookup yields CDR1 MGHRA and CDR2 YSYEKL. The CDR3 loop is CASSQDYSGTLKETQYF. The covered CDR3 bases are TGCGCCAGCAGCCAAGATTATTCGGGGACACTTAAGGAAACC.

This clone was detected ten times or more. The read falls 3 residues short of the CDR3 end, and the missing part is taken from the germline J gene. This chain links TRBV5-4 with TRBJ1-4; TRBD1 matches at 7 bases. The germline CDR1 and CDR2 sequences are SGHNT and YYREEE (reference sequence). With V trimmed by 0 bases and J by 5 bases, 7 bases remained unmatched. CDR3 size: 16 residues. The CDR3 sequence: CASSLGYRGPNEKLFF. Incomplete CDR3 DNA: TGTGCCAGCAGCTTGGGGTACAGGGGACCAAATGAAAAA.

There are many counts of this clone. The read falls 3 residues short of the CDR3 end, and the missing part is taken from the germline J gene. The chain joins TRBV29-1 to TRBJ2-1; D might be TRBD2 (6 bases). CDR3 length: 13 residues. Trimming took off 4 bases at V and 9 bases at J, with 16 bases between the two ends. Germline V lookup: CDR1 SQVTM, CDR2 ANQGSEA. Incomplete CDR3 DNA: TGCAGCGTTGGTAGTACGCGGGAAAGTGAG. Protein sequence: CSVGSTRESE. The whole CDR3 reads CSVGSTRESEQFF.

This clone was seen at least ten times. The sequence runs out 3 residues before the end of the CDR3; the remainder is reconstructed from the germline J gene. The rearrangement joins TRBV18 to TRBJ2-7, with a tentative D call TRBD1 (6 bases). The CDR3 contains 16 residues. Trimming took off 1 base at V and 0 bases at J, with 13 bases between the two ends. Germline-derived CDR1 and CDR2 are KGHSH and LQKENI. The CDR3 sequence: CASSPRMDRYSYEQYF. The DNA read from the CDR3 is TGTGCCAGCTCACCACGAATGGACAGATACTCCTACGAG.

This clone was seen at least ten times. The observed sequence ends 3 residues before the CDR3 terminus, with the missing tail filled in from the germline J gene. The chain links TRBV5-1 to TRBJ1-6; D is perhaps TRBD1 (5 bases). CDR1 and CDR2 (germline): SGHRS, YFSETQ. CDR3 length: 14 amino acids. V lost 4 bases and J 7 bases, leaving 12 bases between the germline ends. The sequenced part of the CDR3 DNA is TGCGCCAGCAGCGGCGGGGGTGAAAATTCACCC. Translated: CASSGGGENSP. The whole CDR3 sequence is CASSGGGENSPLHF.

The sample holds many counts of this clone. The read terminates 3 residues before the CDR3 end, so the remaining end is supplied by the germline J gene. The chain combines TRBV12-3 or TRBV12-4 with TRBJ2-1, with 7 bases identical to TRBD2. CDR3 length equals 16 residues. V lost 6 bases and J lost 4; bases outside the gene matches: 12. CDR3 bases read: TGTGCCAGCAGCATTTACGGGGGGAGACAATACAATGAG. Translation gives CASSIYGGRQYNE. The CDR3 reads in full as CASSIYGGRQYNEQFF.

This clone was recorded many times. The read terminates 3 residues before the CDR3 end, so the remaining end is supplied by the germline J gene. The rearrangement links TRBV7-8 to TRBJ2-7; possibly TRBD2 for D (5 bases). Trimming took off 5 bases at V and 0 bases at J, with 11 bases between the two ends. This CDR3 contains 14 residues. Germline V CDR1 and CDR2: SGHVS, FQNEAQ. CDR3 DNA (partial): TGTGCCAGCAGCCCCCTACGGGGCTCCTACGAG. This encodes CASSPLRGSYE. The whole CDR3 is CASSPLRGSYEQYF. The complete variable domain, with remaining parts taken from reference TRBV7-8 and TRBJ2-7, reads GAGVSQSPRYKVAKRGQDVALRCDPISGHVSLFWYQQALGQGPEFLTYFQNEAQLDKSGLPSDRFFAERPEGSVSTLKIQRTQQEDSAVYLCASSPLRGSYEQYFGPGTRLTVT.

This clone was picked up many times. The read gets to within 3 residues of the CDR3 end, and the germline J gene fills in the rest. The chain employs TRBV10-1 and TRBJ2-7, with 8 nucleotides matching TRBD1. This CDR3 is built from 13 residues. V gave up 6 bases and J gave up 5 bases; unmatched junction bases: 6. Germline V gives CDR1 WNHNN, CDR2 SYGVQD (reference sequence). The DNA read from the CDR3 is TGCGCCAGCAGCGGACAGGGTACCCACGAG. This gives the protein CASSGQGTHE. In full, the CDR3 reads CASSGQGTHEQYF.

Comment on this clone: The DNA ends 3 residues before the CDR3 does, and the rest of the CDR3 is filled in from the germline J gene. The rearrangement uses TRBV7-9 and TRBJ1-1; 7 nucleotides agree with TRBD1. The CDR3 has 13 residues. Germline-derived CDR1 and CDR2 are SEHNR and FQNEAQ (reference sequence). The V gene end was trimmed by 4 bases and the J gene end by 5 bases; junction bases not matched to a gene: 4. CDR3 loop: CASSWNRGTEAFF. The part of the CDR3 DNA that was read is TGTGCCAGCAGCTGGAACAGGGGAACTGAA.

This clone was counted ten times or more. The observed sequence ends 3 residues before the CDR3 terminus, with the missing tail filled in from the germline J gene. This chain connects TRBV19 to TRBJ2-1; D perhaps matches TRBD1 (7 bases). The CDR3 contains 15 residues. Trimming removed 6 bases at V and 4 bases at J, with 16 bases between. Germline CDR1 reads LNHDA; CDR2 reads SQIVND (reference sequence). The CDR3 protein is CASSVTGEAYNEQFF. CDR3 DNA (partial): TGTGCCAGTAGCGTTACAGGGGAGGCATACAATGAG.

This clone showed up many times. The read halts 3 residues ahead of the CDR3 end, with the missing end drawn from the germline J gene. V is TRBV19 and J is TRBJ2-2, with D perhaps TRBD1 (5 bases). The CDR3 runs 13 residues. The germline CDR1 and CDR2 sequences are LNHDA and SQIVND (reference sequence). V was cut by 10 bases and J by 5 bases, with 14 bases left in between. CDR3 DNA (partial): TGTGCCACTGCAGGGCGTCCTACCGGGGAG. Amino acid sequence: CATAGRPTGE. The CDR3 as a whole reads CATAGRPTGELFF.

This clone was picked up many times. The read terminates 3 residues before the CDR3 end, so the remaining end is supplied by the germline J gene. The chain recombines TRBV20-1 with TRBJ2-5, with 8 nucleotides matching TRBD2. In germline, CDR1 is DFQATT, CDR2 SNEGSKA (reference sequence). Trimming removed 5 bases from V and 7 bases from J; junction bases left unmatched: 15. The CDR3 loop spans 15 amino acids. The covered CDR3 bases are TGCAGTGCTTGGTCTTTAGCGGGACCCGAGGGGACC. Translated: CSAWSLAGPEGT. The complete CDR3 sequence is CSAWSLAGPEGTQYF.